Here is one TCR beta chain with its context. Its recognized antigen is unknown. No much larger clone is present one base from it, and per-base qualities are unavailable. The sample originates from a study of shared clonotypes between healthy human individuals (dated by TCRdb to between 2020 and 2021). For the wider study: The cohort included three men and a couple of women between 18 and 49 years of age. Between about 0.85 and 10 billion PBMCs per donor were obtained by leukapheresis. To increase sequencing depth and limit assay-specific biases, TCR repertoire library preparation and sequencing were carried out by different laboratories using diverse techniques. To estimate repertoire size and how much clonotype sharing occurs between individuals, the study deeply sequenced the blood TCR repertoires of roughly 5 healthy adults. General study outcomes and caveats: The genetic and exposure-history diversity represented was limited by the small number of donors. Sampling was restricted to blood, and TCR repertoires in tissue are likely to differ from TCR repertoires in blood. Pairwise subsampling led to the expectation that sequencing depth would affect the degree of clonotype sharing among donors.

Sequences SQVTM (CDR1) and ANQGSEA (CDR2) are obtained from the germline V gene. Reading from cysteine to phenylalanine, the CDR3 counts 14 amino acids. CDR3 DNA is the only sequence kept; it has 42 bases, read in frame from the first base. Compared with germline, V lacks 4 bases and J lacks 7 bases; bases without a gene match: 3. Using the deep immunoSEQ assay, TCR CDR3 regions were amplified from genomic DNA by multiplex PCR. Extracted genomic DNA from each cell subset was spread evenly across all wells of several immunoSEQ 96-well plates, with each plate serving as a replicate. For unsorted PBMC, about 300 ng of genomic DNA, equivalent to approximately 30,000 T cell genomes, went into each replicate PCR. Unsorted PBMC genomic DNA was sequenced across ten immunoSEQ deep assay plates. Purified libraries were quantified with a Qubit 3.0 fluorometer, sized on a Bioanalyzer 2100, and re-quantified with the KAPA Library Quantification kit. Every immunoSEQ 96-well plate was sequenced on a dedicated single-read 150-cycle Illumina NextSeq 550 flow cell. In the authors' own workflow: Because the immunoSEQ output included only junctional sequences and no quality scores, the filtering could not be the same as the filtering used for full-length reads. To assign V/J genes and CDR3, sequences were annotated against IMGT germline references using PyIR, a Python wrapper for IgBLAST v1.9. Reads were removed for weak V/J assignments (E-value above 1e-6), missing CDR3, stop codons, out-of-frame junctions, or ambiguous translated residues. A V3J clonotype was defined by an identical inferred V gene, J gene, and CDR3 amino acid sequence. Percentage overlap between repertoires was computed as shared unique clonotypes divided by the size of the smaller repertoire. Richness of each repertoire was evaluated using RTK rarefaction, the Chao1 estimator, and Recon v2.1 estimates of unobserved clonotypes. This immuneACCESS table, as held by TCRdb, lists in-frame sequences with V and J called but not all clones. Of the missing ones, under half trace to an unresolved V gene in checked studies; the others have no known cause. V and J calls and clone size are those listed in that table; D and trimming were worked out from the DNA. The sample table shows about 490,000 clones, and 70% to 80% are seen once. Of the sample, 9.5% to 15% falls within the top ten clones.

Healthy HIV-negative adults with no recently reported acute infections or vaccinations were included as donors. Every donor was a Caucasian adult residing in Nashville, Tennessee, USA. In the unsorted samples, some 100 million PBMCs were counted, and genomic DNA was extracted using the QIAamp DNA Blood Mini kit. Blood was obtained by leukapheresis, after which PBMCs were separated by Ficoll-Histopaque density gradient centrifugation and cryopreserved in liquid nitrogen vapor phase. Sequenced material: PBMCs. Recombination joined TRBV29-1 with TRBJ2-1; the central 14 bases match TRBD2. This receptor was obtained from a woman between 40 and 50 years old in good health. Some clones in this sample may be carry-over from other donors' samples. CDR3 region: CSVGGTSGSNEQFF. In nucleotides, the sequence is TGCAGCGTTGGAGGGACTAGCGGGAGTAATGAGCAGTTCTTC.